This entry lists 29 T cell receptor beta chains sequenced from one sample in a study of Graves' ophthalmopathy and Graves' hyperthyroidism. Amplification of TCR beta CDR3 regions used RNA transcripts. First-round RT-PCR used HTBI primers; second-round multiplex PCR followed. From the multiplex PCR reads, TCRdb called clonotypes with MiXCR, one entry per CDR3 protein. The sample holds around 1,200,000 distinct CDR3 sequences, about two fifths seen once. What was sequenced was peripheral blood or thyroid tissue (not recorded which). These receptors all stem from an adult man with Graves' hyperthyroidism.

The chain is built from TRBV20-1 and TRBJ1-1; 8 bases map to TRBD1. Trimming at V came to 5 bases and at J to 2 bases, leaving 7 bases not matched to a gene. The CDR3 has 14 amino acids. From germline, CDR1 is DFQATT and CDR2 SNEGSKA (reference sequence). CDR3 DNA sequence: TGCAGTGCTGCGGACGGGACAGGTAACACTGAAGCTTTCTTT. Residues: CSAADGTGNTEAFF.

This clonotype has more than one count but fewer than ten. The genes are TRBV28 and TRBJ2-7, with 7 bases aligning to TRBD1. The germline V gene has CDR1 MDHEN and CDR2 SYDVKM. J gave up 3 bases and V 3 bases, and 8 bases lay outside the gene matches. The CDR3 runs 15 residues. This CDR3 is CASSLLGQIFYEQYF. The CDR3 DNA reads TGTGCCAGCAGTTTGCTGGGACAGATCTTCTACGAGCAGTACTTC.

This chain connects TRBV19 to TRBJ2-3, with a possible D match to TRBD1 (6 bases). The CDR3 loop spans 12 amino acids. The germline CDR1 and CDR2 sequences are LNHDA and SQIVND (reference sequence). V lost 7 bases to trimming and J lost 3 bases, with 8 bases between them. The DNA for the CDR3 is TGTGCCAGTATAGGGGGAACAGATACGCAGTATTTT. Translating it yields CASIGGTDTQYF.

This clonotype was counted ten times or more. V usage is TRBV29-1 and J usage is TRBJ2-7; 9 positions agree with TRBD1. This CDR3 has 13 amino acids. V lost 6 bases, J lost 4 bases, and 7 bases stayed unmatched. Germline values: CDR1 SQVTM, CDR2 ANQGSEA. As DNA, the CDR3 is TGCAGCGTCTGGACAGGGGCGAAGTACGAGCAGTACTTC. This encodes CSVWTGAKYEQYF.

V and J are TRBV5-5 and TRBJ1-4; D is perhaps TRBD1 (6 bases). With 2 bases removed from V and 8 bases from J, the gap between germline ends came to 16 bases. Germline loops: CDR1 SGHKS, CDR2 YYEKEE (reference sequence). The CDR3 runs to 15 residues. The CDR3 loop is CASSFEGGRGEKLFF. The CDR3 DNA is TGTGCCAGCAGCTTCGAGGGGGGGCGCGGAGAAAAACTGTTTTTT.

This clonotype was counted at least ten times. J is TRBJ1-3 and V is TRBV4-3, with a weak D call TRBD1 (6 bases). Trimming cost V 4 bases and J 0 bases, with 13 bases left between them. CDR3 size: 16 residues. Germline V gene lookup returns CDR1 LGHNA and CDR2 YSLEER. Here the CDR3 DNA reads TGCGCCAGCAGCCTCGGACAGCGGTTCTCTGGAAACACCATATATTTT. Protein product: CASSLGQRFSGNTIYF.

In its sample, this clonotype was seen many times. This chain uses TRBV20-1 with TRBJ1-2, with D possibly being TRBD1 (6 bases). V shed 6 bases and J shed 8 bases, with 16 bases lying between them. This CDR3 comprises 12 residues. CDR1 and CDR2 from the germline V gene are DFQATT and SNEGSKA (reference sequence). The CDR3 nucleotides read TGCAGTGCCCGCACAACAGGGTACGGCTACACCTTC. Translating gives CSARTTGYGYTF.

This chain's CDR3 is CASIPRDFNTGELFF. The CDR3 DNA follows: TGTGCCAGCATCCCCCGGGACTTTAACACCGGGGAGCTGTTTTTT. V usage is TRBV11-1 and J usage is TRBJ2-2; weak D call: TRBD2 (6 bases). The CDR3 contains 15 residues. Germline loops: CDR1 SGHAT, CDR2 FQDESV (reference sequence). Trimming shortened V by 7 bases and J by 2 bases, and 14 bases separated the two germline ends.

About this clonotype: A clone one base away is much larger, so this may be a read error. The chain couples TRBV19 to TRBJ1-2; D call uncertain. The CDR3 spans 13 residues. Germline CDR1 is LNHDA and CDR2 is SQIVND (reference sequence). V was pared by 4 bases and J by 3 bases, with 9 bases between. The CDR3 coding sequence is TGTGCCAGTAGTAGGGTGATGGACTATGGCTACACCTTC. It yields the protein CASSRVMDYGYTF.

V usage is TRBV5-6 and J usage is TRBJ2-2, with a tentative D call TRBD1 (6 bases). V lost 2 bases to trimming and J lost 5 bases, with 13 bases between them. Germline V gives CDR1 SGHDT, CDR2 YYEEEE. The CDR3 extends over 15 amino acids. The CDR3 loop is CASSFATRGTGELFF. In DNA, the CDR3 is TGTGCCAGCAGCTTCGCGACCAGGGGTACCGGGGAGCTGTTTTTT.

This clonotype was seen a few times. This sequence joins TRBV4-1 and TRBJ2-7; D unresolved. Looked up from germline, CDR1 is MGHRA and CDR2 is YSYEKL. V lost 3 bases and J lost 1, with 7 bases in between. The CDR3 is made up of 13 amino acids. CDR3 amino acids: CASSHGSSYEQYF. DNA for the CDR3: TGCGCCAGCAGCCATGGAAGTTCCTACGAGCAGTACTTC.

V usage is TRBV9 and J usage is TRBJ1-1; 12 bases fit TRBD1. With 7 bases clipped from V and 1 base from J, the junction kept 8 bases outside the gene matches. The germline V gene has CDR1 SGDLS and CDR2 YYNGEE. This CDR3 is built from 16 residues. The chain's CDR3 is CASGPGQGASNTEAFF. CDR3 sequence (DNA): TGTGCCAGCGGACCGGGACAGGGGGCTTCGAACACTGAAGCTTTCTTT.

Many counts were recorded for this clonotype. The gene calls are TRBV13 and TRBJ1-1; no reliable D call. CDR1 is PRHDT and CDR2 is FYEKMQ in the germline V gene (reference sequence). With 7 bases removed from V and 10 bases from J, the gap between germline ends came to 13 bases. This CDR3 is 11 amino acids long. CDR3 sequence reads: CASTYDLGAFF. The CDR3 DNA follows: TGTGCCAGCACCTATGACTTAGGAGCTTTCTTT. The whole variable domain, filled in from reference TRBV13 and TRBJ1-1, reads AAGVIQSPRHLIKEKRETATLKCYPIPRHDTVYWYQQGPGQDPQFLISFYEKMQSDKGSIPDRFSAQQFSDYHSELNMSSLELGDSALYFCASTYDLGAFFGQGTRLTVV.

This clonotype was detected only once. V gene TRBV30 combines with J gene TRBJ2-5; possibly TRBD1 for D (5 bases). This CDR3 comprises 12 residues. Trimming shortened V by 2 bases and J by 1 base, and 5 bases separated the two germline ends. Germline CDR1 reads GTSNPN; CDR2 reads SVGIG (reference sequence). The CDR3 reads CAWSTGQETQYF. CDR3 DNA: TGTGCCTGGAGTACAGGCCAAGAGACCCAGTACTTC.

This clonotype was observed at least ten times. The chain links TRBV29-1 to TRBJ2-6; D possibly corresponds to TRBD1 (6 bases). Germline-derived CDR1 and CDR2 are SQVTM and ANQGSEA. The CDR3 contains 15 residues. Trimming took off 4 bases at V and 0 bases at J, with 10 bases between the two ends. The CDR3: CSVADRDSGANVLTF. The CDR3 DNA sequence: TGCAGCGTTGCGGACAGAGACTCTGGGGCCAACGTCCTGACTTTC.

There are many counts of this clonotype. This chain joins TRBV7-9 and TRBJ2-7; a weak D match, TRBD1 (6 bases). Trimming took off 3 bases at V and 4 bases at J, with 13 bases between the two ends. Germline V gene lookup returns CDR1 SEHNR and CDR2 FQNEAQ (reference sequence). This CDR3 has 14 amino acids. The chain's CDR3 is CASSFRDTGYEQYF. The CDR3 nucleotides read TGTGCCAGCAGCTTCCGGGACACCGGTTACGAGCAGTACTTC. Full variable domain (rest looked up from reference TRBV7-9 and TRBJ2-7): DTGVSQNPRHKITKRGQNVTFRCDPISEHNRLYWYRQTLGQGPEFLTYFQNEAQLEKSRLLSDRFSAERPKGSFSTLEIQRTEQGDSAMYLCASSFRDTGYEQYFGPGTRLTVT.

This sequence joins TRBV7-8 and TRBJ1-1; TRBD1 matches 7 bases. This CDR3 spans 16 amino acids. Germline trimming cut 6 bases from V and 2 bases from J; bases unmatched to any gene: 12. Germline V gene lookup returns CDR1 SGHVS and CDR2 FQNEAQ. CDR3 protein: CASSSKTGHYNTEAFF. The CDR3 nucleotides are TGTGCCAGCAGTTCCAAGACAGGGCACTACAACACTGAAGCTTTCTTT.

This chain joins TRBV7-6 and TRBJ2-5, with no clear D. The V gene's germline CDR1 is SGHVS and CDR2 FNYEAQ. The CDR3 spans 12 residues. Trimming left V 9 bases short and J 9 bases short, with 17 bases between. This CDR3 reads CASTGYSGAQYF. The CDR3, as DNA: TGTGCCAGTACCGGGTATTCTGGGGCCCAGTACTTC.

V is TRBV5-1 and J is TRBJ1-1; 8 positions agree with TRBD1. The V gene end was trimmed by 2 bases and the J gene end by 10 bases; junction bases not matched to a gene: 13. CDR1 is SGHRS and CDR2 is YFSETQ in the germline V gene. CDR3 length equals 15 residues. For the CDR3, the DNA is TGCGCCAGCAGCTTCAGGGGGCAAAGTGTTGGACGAGCTTTCTTT. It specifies CASSFRGQSVGRAFF.

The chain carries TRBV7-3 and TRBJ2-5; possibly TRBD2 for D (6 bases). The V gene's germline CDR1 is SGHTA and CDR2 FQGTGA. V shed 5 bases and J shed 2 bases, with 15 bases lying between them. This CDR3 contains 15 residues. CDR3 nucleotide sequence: TGTGCCAGCAGCCAAATTGGCGGGACTCAAGAGACCCAGTACTTC. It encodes CASSQIGGTQETQYF.

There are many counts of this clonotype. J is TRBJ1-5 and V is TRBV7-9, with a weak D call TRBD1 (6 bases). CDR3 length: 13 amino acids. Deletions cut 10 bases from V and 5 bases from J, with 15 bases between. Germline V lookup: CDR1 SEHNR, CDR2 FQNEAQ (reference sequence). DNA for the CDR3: TGTGCCACATGCACGGGGGCAGATCAGCCCCAGCATTTT. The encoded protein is CATCTGADQPQHF. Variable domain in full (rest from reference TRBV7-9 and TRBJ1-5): DTGVSQNPRHKITKRGQNVTFRCDPISEHNRLYWYRQTLGQGPEFLTYFQNEAQLEKSRLLSDRFSAERPKGSFSTLEIQRTEQGDSAMYLCATCTGADQPQHFGDGTRLSIL.

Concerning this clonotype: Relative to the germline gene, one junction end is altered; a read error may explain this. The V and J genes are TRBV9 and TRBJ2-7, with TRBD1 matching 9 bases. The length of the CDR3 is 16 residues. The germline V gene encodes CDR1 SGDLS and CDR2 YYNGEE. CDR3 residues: CASSVTPGTGIYEQYF. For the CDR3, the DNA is TGCGCCAGCAGCGTGACTCCCGGGACAGGGATCTACGAGCAGTACTTC.

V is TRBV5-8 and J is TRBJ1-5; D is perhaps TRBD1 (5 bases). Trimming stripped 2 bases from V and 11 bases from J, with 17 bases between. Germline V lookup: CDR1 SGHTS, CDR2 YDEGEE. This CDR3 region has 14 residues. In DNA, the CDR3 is TGTGCCAGCAGCTTTCGTGGGGGGAGGCGGTCCCAGCATTTT. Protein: CASSFRGGRRSQHF.

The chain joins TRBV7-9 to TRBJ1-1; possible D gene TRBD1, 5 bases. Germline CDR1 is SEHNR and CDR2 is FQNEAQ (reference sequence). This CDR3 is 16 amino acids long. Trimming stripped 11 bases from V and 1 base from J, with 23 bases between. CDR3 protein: CAWSVGREGENTEAFF. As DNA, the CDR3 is TGTGCCTGGAGTGTGGGCAGGGAGGGAGAGAACACTGAAGCTTTCTTT.

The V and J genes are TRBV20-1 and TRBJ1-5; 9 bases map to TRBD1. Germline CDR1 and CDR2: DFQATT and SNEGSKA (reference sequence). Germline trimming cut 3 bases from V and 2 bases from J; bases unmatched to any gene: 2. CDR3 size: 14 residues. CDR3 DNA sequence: TGCAGTGCTAGCAGGACAGGGGGCAATCAGCCCCAGCATTTT. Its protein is CSASRTGGNQPQHF.

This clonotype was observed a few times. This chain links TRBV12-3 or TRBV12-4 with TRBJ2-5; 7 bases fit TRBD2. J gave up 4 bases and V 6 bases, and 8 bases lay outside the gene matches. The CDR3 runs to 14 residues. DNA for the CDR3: TGTGCCAGCAGGCCGCCGGGAGGTCGAGAGACCCAGTACTTC. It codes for CASRPPGGRETQYF.

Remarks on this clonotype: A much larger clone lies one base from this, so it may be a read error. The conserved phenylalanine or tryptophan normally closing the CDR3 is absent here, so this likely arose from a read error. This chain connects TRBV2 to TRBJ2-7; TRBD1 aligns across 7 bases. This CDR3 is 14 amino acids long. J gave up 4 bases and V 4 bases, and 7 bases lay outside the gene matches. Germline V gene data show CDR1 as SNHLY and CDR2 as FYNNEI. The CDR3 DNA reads TGTGCCAGCAGTGTCGACAGGGTCCCGTACGAGCAGTACCTC. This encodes CASSVDRVPYEQYL.

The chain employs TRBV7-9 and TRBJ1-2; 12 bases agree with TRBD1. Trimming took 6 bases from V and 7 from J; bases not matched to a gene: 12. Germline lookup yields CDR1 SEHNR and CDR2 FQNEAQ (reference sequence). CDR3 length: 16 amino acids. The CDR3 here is CASSFQTGTGGSGYTF. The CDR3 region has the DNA TGTGCCAGCAGTTTTCAAACCGGGACAGGGGGCTCTGGCTACACCTTC.

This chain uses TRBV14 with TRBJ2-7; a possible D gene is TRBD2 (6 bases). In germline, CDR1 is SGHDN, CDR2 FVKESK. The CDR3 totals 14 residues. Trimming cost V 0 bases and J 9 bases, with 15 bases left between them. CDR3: CASSQDRLGGWQYF. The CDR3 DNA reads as TGTGCCAGCAGCCAAGATCGGTTGGGGGGTTGGCAGTACTTC.